This is a list of T cell receptor beta chains from one sample in a study of blood T cell repertoires in COVID-19. Profiled with immunoSEQ multiplex PCR; TCRdb holds only in-frame clones, not every one. This sample has approximately 200,000 clones; roughly four fifths occur once, and the top ten carry roughly 12%. Sample: PBMCs or T cells enriched from blood (not recorded which). These receptors were taken from a man between 35 and 55 years old who had recovered from COVID-19. CDR3s include the opening cysteine and the closing phenylalanine or tryptophan. The order of the fields is D gene, J gene, V gene, clone size, CDR3 protein, CDR3 DNA. D genes are given only for firm matches. Not every row has a clone size; where given, it reads once, few, many or a size class.

D: TRBD1
J: TRBJ1-2
V: TRBV24-1
size: NA
CDR3: CATMDRDYGYTF
DNA: TGTGCCACCATGGACAGGGATTATGGCTACACCTTC

D: NA
J: TRBJ1-5
V: TRBV4-3
size: NA
CDR3: CASSQELTSNQPQHF
DNA: TGCGCCAGCAGCCAAGAGCTGACAAGTAATCAGCCCCAGCATTTT

D: TRBD1
J: TRBJ1-2
V: TRBV3-1/TRBV3-2
size: NA
CDR3: CASSQDGGQDNYGYTF
DNA: TGTGCCAGCAGCCAAGATGGGGGACAGGATAACTATGGCTACACCTTC

D: TRBD1
J: TRBJ1-4
V: TRBV4-1
size: NA
CDR3: CASSPGQRTRGKKLFF
DNA: TGCGCCAGCAGCCCGGGACAGCGAACACGGGGGAAAAAACTGTTTTTT

D: TRBD1
J: TRBJ1-6
V: TRBV30
size: NA
CDR3: CAWTRDRGYNSPLHF
DNA: TGTGCCTGGACCCGGGACAGGGGCTATAATTCACCCCTCCACTTT

D: TRBD2
J: TRBJ2-1
V: TRBV5-1
size: NA
CDR3: CASSTTGTSLYNEQFF
DNA: TGCGCCAGCAGCACGACCGGGACTAGCCTCTACAATGAGCAGTTCTTC

D: NA
J: TRBJ2-5
V: TRBV6-5
size: once
CDR3: CASSYSETQGRETQYF
DNA: TGTGCCAGCAGTTACTCGGAGACCCAGGGTCGGGAGACCCAGTACTTC

D: NA
J: TRBJ1-6
V: TRBV10-3
size: NA
CDR3: CAISEGGTYNSPLHF
DNA: TGTGCCATCAGTGAGGGGGGGACCTATAATTCACCCCTCCACTTT

D: TRBD1
J: TRBJ2-7
V: TRBV4-3
size: NA
CDR3: CASSPTGGCYEQYF
DNA: TGCGCCAGCAGCCCGACAGGGGGATGCTACGAGCAGTACTTC

D: NA
J: TRBJ1-5
V: TRBV7-8
size: few
CDR3: CASSLAGARGNQPQHF
DNA: TGTGCCAGCAGCTTAGCAGGGGCTAGGGGCAATCAGCCCCAGCATTTT

D: TRBD1
J: TRBJ1-2
V: TRBV19
size: few
CDR3: CASTPQGAHYGYTF
DNA: TGTGCCAGTACCCCACAGGGGGCTCACTATGGCTACACCTTC

D: NA
J: TRBJ2-6
V: TRBV7-2
size: NA
CDR3: CASSLVPGAGANVLTF
DNA: TGTGCCAGCAGCTTAGTCCCAGGGGCTGGGGCCAACGTCCTGACTTTC

D: NA
J: TRBJ1-3
V: TRBV4-1
size: NA
CDR3: CASSQEYRSSGNTIYF
DNA: TGCGCCAGCAGCCAGGAATACAGAAGCTCTGGAAACACCATATATTTT

D: TRBD2
J: TRBJ2-6
V: TRBV5-1
size: NA
CDR3: CASSWREGRSGANVLTF
DNA: TGCGCCAGCAGCTGGCGGGAGGGCCGGTCTGGGGCCAACGTCCTGACTTTC

D: TRBD1
J: TRBJ1-1
V: TRBV11-1
size: NA
CDR3: CASSLRDRGNTEAFF
DNA: TGTGCCAGCAGCCTCCGGGACAGGGGAAACACTGAAGCTTTCTTT

D: NA
J: TRBJ1-6
V: TRBV18
size: NA
CDR3: CASSLSTAINSPLHF
DNA: TGTGCCAGCTCACTGTCGACAGCTATCAATTCACCCCTCCACTTT

D: TRBD2
J: TRBJ2-1
V: TRBV7-3
size: NA
CDR3: CASSLNPASGVGQFF
DNA: TGTGCCAGCAGCTTAAATCCGGCTAGCGGGGTGGGGCAGTTCTTC

D: NA
J: TRBJ1-2
V: TRBV7-9
size: NA
CDR3: CASSFRRLELANYGYTF
DNA: TGTGCCAGCAGCTTCAGGAGGTTGGAGTTAGCTAACTATGGCTACACCTTC

D: NA
J: TRBJ2-6
V: TRBV3-1/TRBV3-2
size: NA
CDR3: CASSQEGGANVLTF
DNA: TGTGCCAGCAGCCAAGAGGGCGGGGCCAACGTCCTGACTTTC

D: TRBD2
J: TRBJ2-1
V: TRBV25-1
size: NA
CDR3: CASSEYTGRAVLNEQFF
DNA: TGTGCCAGCAGTGAATATACCGGGAGGGCCGTCTTGAATGAGCAGTTCTTC

D: TRBD1
J: TRBJ1-5
V: TRBV19
size: NA
CDR3: CASRMGDRVYQPQHF
DNA: TGTGCCAGTAGGATGGGGGACAGGGTCTATCAGCCCCAGCATTTT

D: TRBD2
J: TRBJ2-7
V: TRBV6-5
size: NA
CDR3: CASSYFVSSGSYEQYF
DNA: TGTGCCAGCAGTTACTTTGTATCTAGCGGGAGCTACGAGCAGTACTTC

D: NA
J: TRBJ2-7
V: TRBV4-1
size: NA
CDR3: CASSQERRPEGYEQYF
DNA: TGCGCCAGCAGCCAAGAGCGGCGGCCGGAGGGCTACGAGCAGTACTTC

D: NA
J: TRBJ2-1
V: TRBV18
size: NA
CDR3: CASSPTAGYEYNEQFF
DNA: TGTGCCAGCTCACCAACGGCAGGCTATGAATACAATGAGCAGTTCTTC

D: NA
J: TRBJ2-3
V: TRBV9
size: once
CDR3: CASSVMESTDTQYF
DNA: TGTGCCAGCAGCGTAATGGAGAGCACAGATACGCAGTATTTT